The T cell receptor beta chain under discussion was sequenced for a study of human T cells and chemical hapten exposure. V shed 6 bases and J shed 9 bases, with 21 bases lying between them. CDR3 length: 15 residues. Germline values: CDR1 SGHAT, CDR2 FQNNGV. This clonotype came up a few times. As to time point: patch test 2, 6 weeks after DPC sensitization. Treatment specified: therapeutic diphenylcyclopropenone sensitization with weekly scalp DPC. People who gave samples had alopecia, were 18 to 70 years old, and were suitable for DPC. Each CDR3 protein is one row after TCRdb ran MiXCR on the RACE reads. The sample lists 360,000 or so distinct CDR3 sequences; 6% to 7% were seen once.

The chain employs TRBV11-2 and TRBJ2-1; TRBD2 might be the D (5 bases). The sequencing here drew on whole blood, taken in connection with sensitization to the hapten diphenylcyclopropenone (DPC). This TCR came from a woman under 30 with alopecia areata. Some clones in this sample may be carry-over from other donors' samples. This chain's CDR3 is CASRDRESVRIEQFF. The CDR3 DNA sequence: TGTGCCAGCAGGGACCGGGAAAGTGTGCGAATTGAGCAGTTCTTC.